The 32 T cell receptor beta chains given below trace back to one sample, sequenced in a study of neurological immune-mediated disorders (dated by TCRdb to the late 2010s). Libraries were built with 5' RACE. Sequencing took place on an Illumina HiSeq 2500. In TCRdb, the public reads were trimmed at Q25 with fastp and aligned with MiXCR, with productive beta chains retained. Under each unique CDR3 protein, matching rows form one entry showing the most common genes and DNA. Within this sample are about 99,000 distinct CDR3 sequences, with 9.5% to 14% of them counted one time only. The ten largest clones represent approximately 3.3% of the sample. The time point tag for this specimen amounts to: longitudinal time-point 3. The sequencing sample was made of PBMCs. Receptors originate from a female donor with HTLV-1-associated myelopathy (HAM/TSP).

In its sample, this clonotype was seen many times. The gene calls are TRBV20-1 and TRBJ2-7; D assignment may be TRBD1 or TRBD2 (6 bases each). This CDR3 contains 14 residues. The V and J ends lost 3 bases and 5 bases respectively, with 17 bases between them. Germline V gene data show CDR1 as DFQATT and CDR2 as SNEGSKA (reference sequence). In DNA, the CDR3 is TGCAGTGCTAGGGGATTAGGGGGGAGCGACGAGCAGTACTTC. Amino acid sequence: CSARGLGGSDEQYF.

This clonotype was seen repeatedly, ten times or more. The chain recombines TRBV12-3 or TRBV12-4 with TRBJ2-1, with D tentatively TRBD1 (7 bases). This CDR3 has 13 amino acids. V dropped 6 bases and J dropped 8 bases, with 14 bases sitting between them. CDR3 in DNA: TGTGCCAGCAGCCGGACAGGCGGGGATGAGCAGTTCTTC. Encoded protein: CASSRTGGDEQFF.

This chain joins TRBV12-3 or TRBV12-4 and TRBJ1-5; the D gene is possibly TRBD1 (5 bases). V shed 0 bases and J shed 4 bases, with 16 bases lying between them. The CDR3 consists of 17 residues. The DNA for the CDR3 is TGTGCCAGCAGTTTAGCAGGGACTGCGCCTTCGAATCAGCCCCAGCATTTT. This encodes CASSLAGTAPSNQPQHF.

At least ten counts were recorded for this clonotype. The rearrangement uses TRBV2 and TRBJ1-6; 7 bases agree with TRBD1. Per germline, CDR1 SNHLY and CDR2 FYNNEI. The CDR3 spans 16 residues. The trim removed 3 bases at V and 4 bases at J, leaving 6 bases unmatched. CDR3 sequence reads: CASSDDDRAYNSPLHF. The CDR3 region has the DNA TGTGCCAGCAGTGATGACGACAGGGCGTATAATTCACCCCTCCACTTT.

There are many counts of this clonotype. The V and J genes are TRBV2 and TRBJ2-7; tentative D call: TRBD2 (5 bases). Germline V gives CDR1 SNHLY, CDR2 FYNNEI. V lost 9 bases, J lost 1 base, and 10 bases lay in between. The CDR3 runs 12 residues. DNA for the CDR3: TGTGCCAGTCGGGGAGATTCCTACGAGCAGTACTTC. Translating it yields CASRGDSYEQYF.

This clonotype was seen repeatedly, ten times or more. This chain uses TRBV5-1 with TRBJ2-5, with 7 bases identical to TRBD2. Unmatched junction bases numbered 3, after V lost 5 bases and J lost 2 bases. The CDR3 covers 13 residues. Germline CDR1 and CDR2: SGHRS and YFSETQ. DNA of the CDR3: TGCGCCAGCAGTTGGGGGGGACAAGAGACCCAGTACTTC. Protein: CASSWGGQETQYF.

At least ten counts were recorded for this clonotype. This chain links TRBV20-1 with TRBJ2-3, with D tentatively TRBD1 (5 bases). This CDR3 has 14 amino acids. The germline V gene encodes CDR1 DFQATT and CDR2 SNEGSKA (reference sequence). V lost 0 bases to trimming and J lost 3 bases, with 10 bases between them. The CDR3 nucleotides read TGCAGTGCTAGAGATGCGAAGGGGACAGATACGCAGTATTTT. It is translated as CSARDAKGTDTQYF.

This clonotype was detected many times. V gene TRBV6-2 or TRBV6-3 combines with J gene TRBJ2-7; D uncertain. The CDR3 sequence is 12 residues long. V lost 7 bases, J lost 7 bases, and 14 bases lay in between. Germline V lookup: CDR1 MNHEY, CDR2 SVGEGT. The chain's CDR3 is CASTSGRKEQYF. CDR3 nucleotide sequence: TGTGCCAGCACCTCCGGGCGAAAAGAGCAGTACTTC.

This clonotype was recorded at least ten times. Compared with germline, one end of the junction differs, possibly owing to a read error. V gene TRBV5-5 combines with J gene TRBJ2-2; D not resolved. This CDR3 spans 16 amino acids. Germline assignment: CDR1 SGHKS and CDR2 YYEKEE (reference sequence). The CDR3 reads CASSLFQASITRELFF. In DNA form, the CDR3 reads TGTGCCAGCAGCTTGTTTCAGGCATCAATCACCAGGGAGCTGTTTTTT.

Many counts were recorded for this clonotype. The CDR3 DNA is TGCAGCGTTGAAGAGCCGACGACAGCCGATGGCTACACCTTC. Protein product: CSVEEPTTADGYTF. The genes are TRBV29-1 and TRBJ1-2, with a tentative D call TRBD1 (5 bases). CDR3 size: 14 residues. V shed 0 bases and J shed 6 bases, with 14 bases lying between them. Looked up from germline, CDR1 is SQVTM and CDR2 is ANQGSEA.

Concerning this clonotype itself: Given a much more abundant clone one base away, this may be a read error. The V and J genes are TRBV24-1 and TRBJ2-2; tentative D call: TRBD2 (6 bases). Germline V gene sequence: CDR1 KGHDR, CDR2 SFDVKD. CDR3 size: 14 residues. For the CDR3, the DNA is TGTGCCACCAGGGGAGGACGGAAGGTCGGGGAGCCGTTTTTT. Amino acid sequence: CATRGGRKVGEPFF.

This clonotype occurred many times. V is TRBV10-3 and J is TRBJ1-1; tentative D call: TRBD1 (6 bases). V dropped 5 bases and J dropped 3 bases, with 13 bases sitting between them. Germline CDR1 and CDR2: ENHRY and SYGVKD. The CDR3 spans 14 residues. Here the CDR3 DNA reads TGTGCCATCAGTTACCGGGGGCATGACACTGAAGCTTTCTTT. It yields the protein CAISYRGHDTEAFF.

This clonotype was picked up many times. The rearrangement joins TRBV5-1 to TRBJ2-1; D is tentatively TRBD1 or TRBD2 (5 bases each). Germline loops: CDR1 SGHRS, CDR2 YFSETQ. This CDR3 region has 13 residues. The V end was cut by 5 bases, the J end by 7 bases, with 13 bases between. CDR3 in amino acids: CASSGDGYNEQFF. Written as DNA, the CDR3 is TGCGCCAGCAGTGGGGACGGCTATAATGAGCAGTTCTTC.

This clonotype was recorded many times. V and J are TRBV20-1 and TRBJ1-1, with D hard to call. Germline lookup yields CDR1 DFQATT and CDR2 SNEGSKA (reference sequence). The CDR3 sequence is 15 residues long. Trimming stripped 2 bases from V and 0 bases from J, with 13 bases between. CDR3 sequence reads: CSARRGSGLNTEAFF. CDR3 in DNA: TGCAGTGCTAGAAGAGGATCCGGCTTGAACACTGAAGCTTTCTTT.

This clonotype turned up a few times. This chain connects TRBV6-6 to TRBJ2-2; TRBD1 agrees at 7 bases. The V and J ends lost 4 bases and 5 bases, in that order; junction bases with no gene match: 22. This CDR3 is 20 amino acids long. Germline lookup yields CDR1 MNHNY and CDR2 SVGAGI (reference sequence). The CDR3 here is CASSFTLTGMIGAGTGELFF. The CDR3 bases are TGTGCCAGCAGTTTTACATTGACAGGGATGATCGGGGCCGGGACCGGGGAGCTGTTTTTT.

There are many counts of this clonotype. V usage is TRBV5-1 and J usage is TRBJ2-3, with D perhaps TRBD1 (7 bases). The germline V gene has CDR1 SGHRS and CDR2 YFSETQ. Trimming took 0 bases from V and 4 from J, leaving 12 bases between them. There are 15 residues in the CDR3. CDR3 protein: CASSLGQGGSDTQYF. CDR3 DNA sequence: TGCGCCAGCAGCTTGGGACAGGGAGGATCAGATACGCAGTATTTT.

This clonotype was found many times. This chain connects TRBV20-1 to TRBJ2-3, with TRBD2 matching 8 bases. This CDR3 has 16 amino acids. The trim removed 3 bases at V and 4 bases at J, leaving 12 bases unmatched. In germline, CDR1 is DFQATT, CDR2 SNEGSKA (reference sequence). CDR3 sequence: CSASPGQRGRADTQYF. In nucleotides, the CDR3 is TGCAGTGCTAGCCCTGGCCAGCGGGGGCGGGCAGATACGCAGTATTTT.

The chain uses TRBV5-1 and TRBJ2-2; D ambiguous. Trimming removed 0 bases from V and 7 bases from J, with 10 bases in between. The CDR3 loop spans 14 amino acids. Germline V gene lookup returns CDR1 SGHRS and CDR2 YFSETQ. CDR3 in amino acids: CASSLVPMSGELFF. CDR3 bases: TGCGCCAGCAGCTTGGTCCCCATGAGCGGGGAGCTGTTTTTT.

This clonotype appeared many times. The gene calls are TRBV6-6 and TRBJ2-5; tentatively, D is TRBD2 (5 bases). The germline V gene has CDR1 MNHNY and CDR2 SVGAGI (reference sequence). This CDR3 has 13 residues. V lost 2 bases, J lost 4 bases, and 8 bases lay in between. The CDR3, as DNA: TGTGCCAGCAGTTACCCCCGGGGAGAGACCCAGTACTTC. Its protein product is CASSYPRGETQYF.

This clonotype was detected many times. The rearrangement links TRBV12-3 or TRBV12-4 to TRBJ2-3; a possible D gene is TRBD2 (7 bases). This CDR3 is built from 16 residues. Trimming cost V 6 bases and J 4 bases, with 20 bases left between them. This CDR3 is CASSYTQEGGADTQYF. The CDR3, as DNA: TGTGCCAGCAGCTACACCCAGGAGGGGGGGGCAGATACGCAGTATTTT.

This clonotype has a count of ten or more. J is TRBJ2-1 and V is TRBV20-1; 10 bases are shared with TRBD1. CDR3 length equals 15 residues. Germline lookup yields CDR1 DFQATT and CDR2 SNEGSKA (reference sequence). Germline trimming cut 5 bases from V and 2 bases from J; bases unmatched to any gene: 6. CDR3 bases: TGCAGTGCTTTTCCCGGGACAGGGGCCTACAATGAGCAGTTCTTC. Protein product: CSAFPGTGAYNEQFF.

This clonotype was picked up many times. The CDR3 reads CAQKGQGSTYEQYF. Here the CDR3 DNA reads TGTGCCCAGAAGGGACAGGGGAGCACCTACGAGCAGTACTTC. J is TRBJ2-7 and V is TRBV15; 10 bases align to TRBD1. V lost 11 bases, J lost 2 bases, and 9 bases stayed unmatched. Looked up from germline, CDR1 is LNHNV and CDR2 is YYDKDF (reference sequence). The CDR3 sequence is 14 residues long.

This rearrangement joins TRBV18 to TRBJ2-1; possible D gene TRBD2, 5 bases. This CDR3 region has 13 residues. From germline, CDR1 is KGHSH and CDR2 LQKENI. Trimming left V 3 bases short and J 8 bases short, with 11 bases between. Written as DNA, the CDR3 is TGTGCCAGCTCACCCACTAGTTACCATGAGCAGTTCTTC. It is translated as CASSPTSYHEQFF.

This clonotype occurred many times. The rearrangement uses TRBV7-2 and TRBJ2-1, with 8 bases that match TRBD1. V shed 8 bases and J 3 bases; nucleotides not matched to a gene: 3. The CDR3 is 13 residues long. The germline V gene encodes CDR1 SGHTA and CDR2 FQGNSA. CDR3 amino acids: CASQGARYNEQFF. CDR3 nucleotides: TGTGCCAGCCAGGGGGCGCGCTACAATGAGCAGTTCTTC.

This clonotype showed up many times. Here the CDR3 reads CSAGRDRGQGEQFF. For the CDR3, the DNA is TGCAGTGCTGGCCGGGACAGGGGGCAAGGTGAGCAGTTCTTC. The chain has TRBV20-1 and TRBJ2-1, with 12 bases fitting TRBD1. The CDR3 spans 14 residues. CDR1 is DFQATT, CDR2 SNEGSKA, per germline (reference sequence). J lost 9 bases, V lost 5 bases, and 8 bases had no gene match.

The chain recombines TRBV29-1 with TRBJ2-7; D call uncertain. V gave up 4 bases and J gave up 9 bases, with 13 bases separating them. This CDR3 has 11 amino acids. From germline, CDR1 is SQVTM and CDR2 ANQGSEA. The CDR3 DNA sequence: TGCAGCGTTGTTAAAGTAGTGGGGCAGTACTTC. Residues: CSVVKVVGQYF.

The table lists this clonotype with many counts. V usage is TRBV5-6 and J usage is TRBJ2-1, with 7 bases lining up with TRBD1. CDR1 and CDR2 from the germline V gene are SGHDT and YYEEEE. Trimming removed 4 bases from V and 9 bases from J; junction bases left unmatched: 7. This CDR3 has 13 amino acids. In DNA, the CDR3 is TGTGCCAGCAGCCTGACAGGGAGCCTTGAGCAGTTCTTC. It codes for CASSLTGSLEQFF. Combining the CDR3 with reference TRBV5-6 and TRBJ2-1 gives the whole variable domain DAGVTQSPTHLIKTRGQQVTLRCSPKSGHDTVSWYQQALGQGPQFIFQYYEEEERQRGNFPDRFSGHQFPNYSSELNVNALLLGDSALYLCASSLTGSLEQFFGPGTRLTVL.

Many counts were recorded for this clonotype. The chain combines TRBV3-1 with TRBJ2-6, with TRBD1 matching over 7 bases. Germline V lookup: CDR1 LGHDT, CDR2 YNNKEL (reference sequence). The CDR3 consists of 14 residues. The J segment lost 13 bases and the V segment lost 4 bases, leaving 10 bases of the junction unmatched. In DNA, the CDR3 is TGTGCCAGCAGCCCCCCCACAGGGGAGAGTGTCCTGACTTTC. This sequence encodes CASSPPTGESVLTF.

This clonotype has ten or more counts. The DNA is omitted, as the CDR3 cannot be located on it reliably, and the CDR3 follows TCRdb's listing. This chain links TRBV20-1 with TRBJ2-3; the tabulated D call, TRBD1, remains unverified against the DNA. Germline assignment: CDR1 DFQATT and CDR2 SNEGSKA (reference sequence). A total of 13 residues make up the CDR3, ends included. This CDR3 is CSTSAGVTDTQYF.

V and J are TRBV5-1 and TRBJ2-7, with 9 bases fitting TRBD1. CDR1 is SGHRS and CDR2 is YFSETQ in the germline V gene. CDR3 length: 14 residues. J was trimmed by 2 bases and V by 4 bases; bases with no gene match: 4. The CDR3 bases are TGCGCCAGCAGCATAGACAGGGGGGCCTACGAGCAGTACTTC. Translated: CASSIDRGAYEQYF.

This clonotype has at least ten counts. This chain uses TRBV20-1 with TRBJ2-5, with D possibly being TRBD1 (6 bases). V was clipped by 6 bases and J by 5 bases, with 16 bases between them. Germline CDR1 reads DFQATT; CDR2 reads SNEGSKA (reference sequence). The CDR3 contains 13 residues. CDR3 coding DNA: TGCAGTGCCGAAGGAGACAGGCTGGAGACCCAGTACTTC. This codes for CSAEGDRLETQYF.

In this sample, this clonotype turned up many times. CDR3 sequence reads: CASSSGTVGETQYF. The CDR3 DNA is TGTGCCAGCAGCTCCGGGACCGTTGGGGAGACCCAGTACTTC. J is TRBJ2-5 and V is TRBV7-6; D possibly matches TRBD1 or TRBD2 (5 bases each). Germline V gene sequence: CDR1 SGHVS, CDR2 FNYEAQ. V lost 4 bases, J lost 5 bases, and 14 bases lay in between. The CDR3 has 14 amino acids.